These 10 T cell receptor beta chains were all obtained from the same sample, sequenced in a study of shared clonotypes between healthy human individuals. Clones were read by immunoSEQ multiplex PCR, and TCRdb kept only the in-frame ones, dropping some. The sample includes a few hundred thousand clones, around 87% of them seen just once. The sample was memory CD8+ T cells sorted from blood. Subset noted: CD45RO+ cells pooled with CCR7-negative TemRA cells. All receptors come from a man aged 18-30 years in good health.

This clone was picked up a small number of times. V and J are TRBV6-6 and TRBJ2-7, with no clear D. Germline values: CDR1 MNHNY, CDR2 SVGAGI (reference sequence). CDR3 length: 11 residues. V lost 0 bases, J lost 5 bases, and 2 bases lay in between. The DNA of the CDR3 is TGTGCCAGCAGTTACTCGAACGAGCAGTACTTC. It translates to CASSYSNEQYF.

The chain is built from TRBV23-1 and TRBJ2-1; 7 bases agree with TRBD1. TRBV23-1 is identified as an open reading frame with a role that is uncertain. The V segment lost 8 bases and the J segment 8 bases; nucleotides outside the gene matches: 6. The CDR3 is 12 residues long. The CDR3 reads CASGLGGHEQFF. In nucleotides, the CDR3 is TGCGCCAGCGGTCTAGGGGGCCATGAGCAGTTCTTC.

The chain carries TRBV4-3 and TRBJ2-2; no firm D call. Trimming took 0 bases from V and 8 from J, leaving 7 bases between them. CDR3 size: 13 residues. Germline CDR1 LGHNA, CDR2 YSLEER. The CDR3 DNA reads TGCGCCAGCAGCCAAGAAGGGTCAGGGGAGCTGTTTTTT. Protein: CASSQEGSGELFF.

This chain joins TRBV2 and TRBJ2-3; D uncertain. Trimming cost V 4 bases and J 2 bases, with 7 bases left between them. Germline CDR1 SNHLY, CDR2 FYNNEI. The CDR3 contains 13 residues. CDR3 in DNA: TGTGCCAGCAGTGTGGGATACACAGATACGCAGTATTTT. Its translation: CASSVGYTDTQYF.

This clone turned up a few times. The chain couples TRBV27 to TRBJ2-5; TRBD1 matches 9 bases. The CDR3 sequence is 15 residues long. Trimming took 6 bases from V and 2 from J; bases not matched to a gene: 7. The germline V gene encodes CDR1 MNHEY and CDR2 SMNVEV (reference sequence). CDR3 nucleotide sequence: TGTGCCAGCAGCTACGGGACAGGGCTACAAGAGACCCAGTACTTC. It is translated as CASSYGTGLQETQYF.

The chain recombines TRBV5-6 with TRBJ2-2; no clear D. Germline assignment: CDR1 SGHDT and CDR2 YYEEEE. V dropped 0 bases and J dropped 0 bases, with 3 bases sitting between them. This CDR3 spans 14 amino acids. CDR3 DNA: TGTGCCAGCAGCTTGGCATCGAACACCGGGGAGCTGTTTTTT. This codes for CASSLASNTGELFF.

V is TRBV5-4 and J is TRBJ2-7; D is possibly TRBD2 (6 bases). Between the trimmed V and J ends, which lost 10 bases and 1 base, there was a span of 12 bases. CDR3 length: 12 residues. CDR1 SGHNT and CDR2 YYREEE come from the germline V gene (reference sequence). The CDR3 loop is CACGAESYEQYF. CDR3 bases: TGTGCCTGCGGGGCCGAGTCCTACGAGCAGTACTTC. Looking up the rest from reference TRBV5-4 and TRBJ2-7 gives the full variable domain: ETGVTQSPTHLIKTRGQQVTLRCSSQSGHNTVSWYQQALGQGPQFIFQYYREEENGRGNFPPRFSGLQFPNYSSELNVNALELDDSALYLCACGAESYEQYFGPGTRLTVT.

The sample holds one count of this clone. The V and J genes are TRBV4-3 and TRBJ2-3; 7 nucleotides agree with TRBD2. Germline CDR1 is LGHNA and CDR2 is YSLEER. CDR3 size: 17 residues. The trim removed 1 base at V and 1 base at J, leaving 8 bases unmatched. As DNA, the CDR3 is TGCGCCAGCAGCCAAGGGTTAAAAACTAGCGGCACAGATACGCAGTATTTT. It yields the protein CASSQGLKTSGTDTQYF.

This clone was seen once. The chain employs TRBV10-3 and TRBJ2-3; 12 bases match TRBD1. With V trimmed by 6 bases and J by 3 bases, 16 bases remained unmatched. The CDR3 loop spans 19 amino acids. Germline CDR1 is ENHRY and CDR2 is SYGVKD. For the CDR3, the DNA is TGTGCCATCAGGGGTTCCGGGACAGGGGGCGTCTTCCGGACAGATACGCAGTATTTT. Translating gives CAIRGSGTGGVFRTDTQYF.

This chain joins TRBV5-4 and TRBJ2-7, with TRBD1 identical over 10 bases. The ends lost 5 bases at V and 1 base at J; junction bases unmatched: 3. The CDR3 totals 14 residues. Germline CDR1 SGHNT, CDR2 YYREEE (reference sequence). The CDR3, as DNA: TGTGCCAGCAGTGGACAGGGGGAATCCTACGAGCAGTACTTC. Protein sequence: CASSGQGESYEQYF.